This record looks at one T cell receptor (beta chain) sequence and its context. The antigen it recognizes is unknown. Base qualities are not at hand, and no much larger clone is one base apart. The source of the sample is a study of shared clonotypes between healthy human individuals (TCRdb year 2020). Context from the whole study: Two women and a few men aged 18 to 49 years were included in the cohort. For each donor, CD4 naive and CD4 memory were each run on three plates, CD8 naive on two plates, and CD8 memory on one plate. To estimate repertoire size and how much clonotype sharing occurs between individuals, the study deeply sequenced the blood TCR repertoires of a handful of healthy adults. To increase sequencing depth and limit assay-specific biases, different laboratories used diverse techniques to prepare libraries and sequence TCR repertoires. Per donor, leukapheresis produced somewhere between about 0.85 and 9.5 billion PBMCs.

Using the deep immunoSEQ assay, multiplex PCR amplified TCR CDR3 regions from genomic DNA. For each cell subset, the extracted genomic DNA was distributed evenly across all wells of several immunoSEQ 96-well plates, and each plate served as one replicate. For sorted subsets, each replicate PCR was loaded with approximately 200 ng genomic DNA, equivalent to roughly 30,000 T cell genomes. Purified libraries were quantified with a Qubit 3.0 fluorometer, sized on a Bioanalyzer 2100, and re-quantified with the KAPA Library Quantification kit. Every immunoSEQ 96-well plate was sequenced on a separate single-read 150-cycle Illumina NextSeq 550 flow cell. Regarding the original processing steps: The immunoSEQ output contained only junctional sequences without quality scores, so filtering could not match that applied to full-length reads. Sequences were annotated with PyIR, a Python wrapper for IgBLAST v1.9, using IMGT germline references to assign V/J genes and CDR3. Reads with weak V/J assignments (E-value above 1e-6), missing CDR3, stop codons, out-of-frame junctions, or ambiguous translated residues were removed. V3J clonotypes were defined by identical inferred V gene, J gene, and CDR3 amino acid sequence. The percentage overlap between two repertoires was calculated by dividing the number of shared unique clonotypes by the size of the smaller repertoire. RTK rarefaction, the Chao1 estimator, and Recon v2.1 estimates of unobserved clonotypes were used to assess repertoire richness. For all TCRbeta clonotypes obtained by the gDNA method from several donors, generation probabilities were computed with OLGA. The table comes from immuneACCESS by way of TCRdb, which keeps in-frame sequences with V and J called. Part of the clones is missing from these tables; in studies checked, under half for an unresolved V gene and the rest for unknown reasons. V and J calls and clone size are those listed in that table; D and trimming were worked out from the DNA. In this sample the table shows about 2 million clones, roughly 94% of which occur a single time. 0.1% to 0.15% of the sample is taken by the ten largest.

Looking up the germline V gene yields CDR1 SGHTA and CDR2 FQGNSA. Unmatched junction bases come to 10, with V trimmed by 5 bases and J by 6 bases. The cysteine opens and the phenylalanine closes a CDR3 of 17 amino acids. Here the CDR3 DNA is all that survives: 51 bases in frame from base 1. The paper as a whole reports these results and caveats: Incomplete sequencing was indicated by rarefaction of sorted-subset datasets, despite the large sequencing depth. Compared with non-shared clonotypes, clonotypes shared by all four sorted-subset donors had higher generation probabilities. Across several donors, 4.5% to 6.5% of naive CD4, 3% to 4% of naive CD8, about 2% of memory CD4, and under 0.45% of memory CD8 clonotypes were shared. Pairwise subsampling indicated that sequencing depth was expected to affect the degree of clonotype sharing among donors. Because the study included a small number of donors, the genetic and exposure-history diversity represented was limited. Sampling was limited to blood, and TCR repertoires in tissue likely differ from TCR repertoires in blood. Estimated clonotype richness was generally larger for naive than for memory subsets.

The donors were healthy, HIV-negative adults who had no recently reported acute infections or vaccinations. Every donor was a Caucasian adult residing in Nashville, Tennessee, USA. Magnetic negative selection was used to enrich CD4+ T cells, after which naive cells were positively selected on CD45RA and the negative fraction became the memory subset. After blood collection by leukapheresis, PBMCs were isolated using Ficoll-Histopaque density gradient centrifugation and then cryopreserved in the vapor phase of liquid nitrogen. Purity and quantity of every magnetically sorted T cell population were checked by analytical flow cytometry. Each sorted fraction had its genomic DNA isolated and then quantified by UV absorbance on a Nanodrop 2000c.

The sequence links TRBV7-2 to TRBJ2-7, with 16 bases matching TRBD2. This sequence originates from a man between 18 and 35 years old in good health. Sequenced sample: naive CD4+ T cells sorted from blood. Taken with the paper, the label for cell subset or site translates to: CD45RA+ positively selected. The base sequence is TGTGCCAGCAGCCGACCGGGACTAGCGGGAGGGATTAGCGAGCAGTACTTC. Its product reads: CASSRPGLAGGISEQYF.